This is a list of T cell receptor beta chains from one sample in a study of OX40 agonist ivuxolimab in advanced cancers. The table came from immunoSEQ multiplex PCR; TCRdb's copy has only in-frame clones and leaves some out. The sample holds about 54,000 clones, more than 75% seen once. This material consisted of CD4+ or CD8+ T cells sorted from blood, taken in a trial of the OX40 agonist ivuxolimab. The receptors come from an adult with an advanced solid tumor such as melanoma, head and neck, liver or kidney cancer. Both conserved end residues are part of each CDR3. D genes are given only for firm matches.

d_call j_call v_call cdr3_aa cdr3_nt
. TRBJ2-5 TRBV9 CASSDYRGGNQETQYF TGTGCCAGCAGCGATTACAGGGGAGGCAACCAAGAGACCCAGTACTTC
. TRBJ1-5 TRBV18 CASSPNRPGNQPQHF TGTGCCAGCTCACCAAACAGGCCCGGCAATCAGCCCCAGCATTTT
. TRBJ1-5 TRBV19 CASSRVIDQPQHF TGTGCCAGTAGTAGGGTCATAGATCAGCCCCAGCATTTT
TRBD1 TRBJ1-5 TRBV5-5 CASSHRDSLDQPQHF TGTGCCAGCAGCCACCGGGACAGCCTAGATCAGCCCCAGCATTTT
. TRBJ2-7 TRBV7-9 CASSLGFFYEQYF TGTGCCAGCAGCTTAGGTTTCTTCTACGAGCAGTACTTC
TRBD1 TRBJ1-5 TRBV7-9 CASSLATGHQPQHF TGTGCCAGCAGCTTAGCGACAGGGCATCAGCCCCAGCATTTT
. TRBJ2-1 TRBV28 CASRDVSYNEQFF TGTGCCAGCAGGGATGTTTCCTACAATGAGCAGTTCTTC
. TRBJ1-4 TRBV28 CASRDRSNEKLFF TGTGCCAGCAGAGACAGGTCCAATGAAAAACTGTTTTTT
. TRBJ2-7 TRBV5-1 CASTMGLYYEQYF TGCGCCAGCACAATGGGACTTTACTACGAGCAGTACTTC
. TRBJ2-1 TRBV7-2 CASSPPGGANEQFF TGTGCCAGCAGCCCCCCGGGCGGGGCCAATGAGCAGTTCTTC
. TRBJ1-2 TRBV6-6 CASSLGTQAGYGYTF TGTGCCAGCAGTCTCGGGACCCAGGCAGGCTATGGCTACACCTTC
. TRBJ1-5 TRBV28 CASAGWDQPQHF TGTGCCAGTGCGGGGTGGGATCAGCCCCAGCATTTT
. TRBJ2-1 TRBV11-3 CASSFRHSQNNEQFF TGTGCCAGCAGCTTTCGTCACAGCCAAAACAATGAGCAGTTCTTC
. TRBJ1-6 TRBV5-1 CASSPQGFPNSPLHF TGCGCCAGCAGTCCACAGGGTTTCCCCAATTCACCCCTCCACTTT